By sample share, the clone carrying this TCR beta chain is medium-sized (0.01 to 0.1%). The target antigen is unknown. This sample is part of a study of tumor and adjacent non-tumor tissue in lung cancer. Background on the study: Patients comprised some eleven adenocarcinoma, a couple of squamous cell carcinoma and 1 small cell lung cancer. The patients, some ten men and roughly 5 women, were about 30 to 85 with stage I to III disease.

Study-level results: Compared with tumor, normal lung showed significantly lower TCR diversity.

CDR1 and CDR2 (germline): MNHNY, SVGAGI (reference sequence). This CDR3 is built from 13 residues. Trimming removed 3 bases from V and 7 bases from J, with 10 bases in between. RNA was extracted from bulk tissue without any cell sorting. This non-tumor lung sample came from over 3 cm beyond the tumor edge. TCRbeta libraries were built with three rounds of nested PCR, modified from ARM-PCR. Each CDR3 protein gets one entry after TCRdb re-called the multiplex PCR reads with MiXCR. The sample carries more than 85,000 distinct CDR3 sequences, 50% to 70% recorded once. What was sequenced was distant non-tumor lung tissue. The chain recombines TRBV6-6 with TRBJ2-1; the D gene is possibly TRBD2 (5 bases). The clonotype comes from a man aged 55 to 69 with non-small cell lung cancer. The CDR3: CASSYEGKNEQFF. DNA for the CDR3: TGTGCCAGCAGTTATGAGGGTAAGAATGAGCAGTTCTTC.